This T cell receptor beta chain stems from a study of cytomegalovirus exposure and HLA in healthy donors. Overall study: Most genotyped donors, about 81% of some 400, had Caucasian-associated genetic ancestry.

Primers for the PCR totalled 60 Vbeta and 13 Jbeta. Measured with immunoSEQ multiplex PCR; TCRdb has only the in-frame clones, and not every one. The profile covers about 92,000 clones, with about three quarters appearing a single time and around 7.3% taken by the ten largest. The CDR3 runs 15 residues. V dropped 4 bases and J dropped 8 bases, with 17 bases sitting between them. The V gene's germline CDR1 is SGHTA and CDR2 FQGNSA. Concerning this clone itself: Its antigen is currently unknown.

Study outcomes and limitations: TCR beta sequences reportedly predicted most subjects' HLA-A and HLA-B alleles accurately. There were fewer than 200 TCR beta chains listed as cytomegalovirus-associated. In a later analysis, the majority of CMV-associated beta chains seemingly showed HLA restriction.

The rearrangement links TRBV7-2 to TRBJ2-2, with TRBD2 as a possible D gene (7 bases). The sequenced material came from PBMCs. The source of this sequence is a man aged 50-60 years in good health and CMV-seropositive. CDR3 bases: TGTGCCAGCAGCTGGGTGGGGGGGGCGGCGGGGGAGCTGTTTTTT. It encodes CASSWVGGAAGELFF. Full variable domain (outside the CDR3, taken from reference TRBV7-2 and TRBJ2-2): GAGVSQSPSNKVTEKGKDVELRCDPISGHTALYWYRQSLGQGLEFLIYFQGNSAPDKSGLPSDRFSAERTGGSVSTLTIQRTQQEDSAVYLCASSWVGGAAGELFFGEGSRLTVL.